Listed below are T cell receptor beta chains from one sample, sequenced in a study of neurological immune-mediated disorders. TCRdb independently ran MiXCR on the 5' RACE reads; one entry per CDR3 protein. The data hold some 89,000 distinct CDR3 sequences, with approximately 4.3% observed a single time. The sequenced sample was PBMCs. These receptors all come from a woman aged 60-75 years with multiple sclerosis. Each CDR3 is given with its conserved first and last residue. The order of the fields is V gene, J gene, CDR3 length, D gene, clone size, CDR3 DNA, CDR3 protein. The D gene is left open where the match is weak. Clone size is stated in some rows and not others, as once, few, many or a class when expanded.

TRBV12-3/TRBV12-4,TRBJ2-1,15,TRBD2,many,TGTGCCAGCAGGGATAGCGGGGGGGCAAAGAGTGAGCAGTTCTTC,CASRDSGGAKSEQFF
TRBV7-2,TRBJ2-3,17,TRBD2,NA,TGTGCCAGCAGCTTAGGGTCTAGCGGTGTGAGCACAGATACGCAGTATTTT,CASSLGSSGVSTDTQYF
TRBV12-3/TRBV12-4,TRBJ2-7,15,NA,many,TGTGCCAGCAGTTCGAACAGGGTTAGGGCCTACGAGCAGTACTTC,CASSSNRVRAYEQYF
TRBV20-1,TRBJ1-2,13,NA,NA,TGCAGTGCTAGCGGGGAACAGAGCTATGGCTACACCTTC,CSASGEQSYGYTF
TRBV3-1,TRBJ2-5,16,NA,many,TGTGCCAGCAGCCTCCGAGGGGCACCCCTCTCCGAGACCCAGTACTTC,CASSLRGAPLSETQYF
TRBV18,TRBJ2-7,14,NA,many,TGTGCCAGCTCACCACCGAACAGGGTCAACGAGCAGTACTTC,CASSPPNRVNEQYF
TRBV28,TRBJ1-5,13,NA,many,TGTGCCAGCAGTTTGGGGGCGGAGCAGCCCCAGCATTTT,CASSLGAEQPQHF
TRBV9,TRBJ2-3,14,NA,many,TGTGCCAGCAGCGTAGCACTAGCAAGAGATACGCAGTATTTT,CASSVALARDTQYF
TRBV5-5,TRBJ1-1,16,TRBD1,many,TGTGCCAGCAGCTCCTTATCCGGGACAGGCGGCACTGAAGCTTTCTTT,CASSSLSGTGGTEAFF
TRBV3-1,TRBJ1-6,14,NA,many,TGTGCCAGCAAGTCAGGGTCTAATAATTCACCCCTCCACTTT,CASKSGSNNSPLHF
TRBV20-1,TRBJ1-1,14,NA,many,TGCAGTGCTTCGATCGGACAGACGAACACTGAAGCTTTCTTT,CSASIGQTNTEAFF
TRBV20-1,TRBJ2-2,16,NA,many,TGCAGTGCTAGATCGGGACGGCGGGCAAACACCGGGGAGCTGTTTTTT,CSARSGRRANTGELFF
TRBV5-1,TRBJ1-1,15,TRBD1,many,TGCGCCAGCAGCCTGGGACAGCTCATGAACACTGAAGCTTTCTTT,CASSLGQLMNTEAFF
TRBV20-1,TRBJ1-1,15,TRBD1,many,TGCAGTGCTAGCCGCGACAGGGGAGGGAACACTGAAGCTTTCTTT,CSASRDRGGNTEAFF
TRBV6-5,TRBJ2-7,15,TRBD1,many,TGTGCCAGCAGTTACTCGACACAGGGGGCGAACGAGCAGTACTTC,CASSYSTQGANEQYF
TRBV28,TRBJ2-1,15,TRBD1,many,TGTGCCAGCACTCAAGGGGGACAGGGGGCGAATGAGCAGTTCTTC,CASTQGGQGANEQFF
TRBV20-1,TRBJ2-7,12,TRBD1,many,TGCAGTGCTAGCCCCGGACAGGGCGAGCAGTACTTC,CSASPGQGEQYF
TRBV2,TRBJ1-5,15,NA,many,TGTGCCAGCAGTGAAGCCTGGAGACCCTATCAGCCCCAGCATTTT,CASSEAWRPYQPQHF
TRBV5-6,TRBJ2-6,19,TRBD1,many,TGTGCCAGCAGCTCCCCCCCGGGACAGGGGATTTCTGGGGCCAACGTCCTGACTTTC,CASSSPPGQGISGANVLTF
TRBV20-1,TRBJ2-7,14,TRBD1,many,TGCAGTGCCCCGGGGGGACAGGGATCCTACGAGCAGTACTTC,CSAPGGQGSYEQYF
TRBV5-1,TRBJ2-3,16,TRBD2,many,TGCGCCAGCAGCACGTCTAGCGGGGGGTACACAGATACGCAGTATTTT,CASSTSSGGYTDTQYF
TRBV2,TRBJ1-1,14,NA,many,TGTGCCAGCCCCGTGGATGCGTGGGGGGGAGAAGCTTTCTTT,CASPVDAWGGEAFF
TRBV5-1,TRBJ1-4,14,NA,many,TGCGCCAGCAGCTTGGAGGAGGGGCGGGAAAAACTGTTTTTT,CASSLEEGREKLFF
TRBV7-6,TRBJ2-2,15,NA,many,TGTGCCAGCAGCCGACCGACAGCGAACACCGGGGAGCTGTTTTTT,CASSRPTANTGELFF
TRBV5-5,TRBJ2-7,14,TRBD2,few,TGTGCCAGCAGCTTGATGGGGGGGGTATACGAGCAGTACTTC,CASSLMGGVYEQYF
TRBV5-1,TRBJ2-5,15,TRBD2,many,TGCGCCAGCAGCTTGGGACTAGCGTTGGAAGAGACCCAGTACTTC,CASSLGLALEETQYF
TRBV5-5,TRBJ2-7,15,NA,many,TGTGCCAGCAGCAGGGAGGACCCGAGAAGGTACGAGCAGTACTTC,CASSREDPRRYEQYF
TRBV18,TRBJ1-5,15,TRBD1,many,TGTGCCAGCTCAGACAGGGGTTCGGGCAATCAGCCCCAGCATTTT,CASSDRGSGNQPQHF
TRBV6-1,TRBJ2-7,12,NA,many,TGTGCCAGCAGTCGCGAGGGATACGAGCAGTACTTC,CASSREGYEQYF
TRBV20-1,TRBJ2-3,15,TRBD1,many,TGCAGTGCATCGACCCGGGGACAGGGTACAGATACGCAGTATTTT,CSASTRGQGTDTQYF
TRBV27,TRBJ2-7,15,TRBD1,many,TGTGCCAGCAGTCCAACCGGGACAGGGACCTACGAGCAGTACTTC,CASSPTGTGTYEQYF
TRBV6-5,TRBJ2-5,17,TRBD2,many,TGTGCCAGCAGTTACGACCTACCGGGACTAGCAGGGGAGACCCAGTACTTC,CASSYDLPGLAGETQYF